A single sample gave rise to the 8 T cell receptor beta chains below, sequenced in a study of a mutant IDH1 vaccine in newly diagnosed glioma. Repertoires were generated with immunoSEQ multiplex PCR, while TCRdb's copy carries only in-frame clones and drops some. The profile shows 30,000 to 40,000 clones, roughly 92% of them singletons. Described time point: baseline, week 1 (first vaccination visit). Sample treatment: pre-vaccination baseline after standard-of-care therapy. The material sequenced was PBMCs, taken from a glioma patient treated with radiotherapy, temozolomide or both. The receptors were gathered from a man between 18 and 35 years old with glioma.

The chain has TRBV7-2 and TRBJ1-1; D uncertain. The CDR3 covers 15 residues. Germline V CDR1 and CDR2: SGHTA, FQGNSA. The V gene lost 3 bases and the J gene lost 0 bases, with 11 bases spanning the gap. This CDR3 reads CASSFNPGVNTEAFF. CDR3 sequence (DNA): TGTGCCAGCAGCTTCAACCCCGGGGTGAACACTGAAGCTTTCTTT.

The chain combines TRBV7-6 with TRBJ1-6, with TRBD1 identical over 7 bases. The CDR3 spans 14 residues. Germline values: CDR1 SGHVS, CDR2 FNYEAQ. V shed 5 bases and J 13 bases; nucleotides not matched to a gene: 11. The DNA for the CDR3 is TGTGCCAGCAGCCTCTGGACAGGATCTACGCCCCTCCACTTT. This codes for CASSLWTGSTPLHF. Drawing the rest from reference TRBV7-6 and TRBJ1-6, the complete variable domain is GAGVSQSPRYKVTKRGQDVALRCDPISGHVSLYWYRQALGQGPEFLTYFNYEAQQDKSGLPNDRFSAERPEGSISTLTIQRTEQRDSAMYRCASSLWTGSTPLHFGNGTRLTVT.

The chain is built from TRBV4-2 and TRBJ2-1; D call uncertain. The CDR3 totals 15 residues. Trimming removed 7 bases from V and 0 bases from J, with 13 bases in between. Germline assignment: CDR1 LGHNA and CDR2 YNFKEQ. Here the CDR3 DNA reads TGTGCCAGCACCCCTGAGTGGAACTCCTACAATGAGCAGTTCTTC. It yields the protein CASTPEWNSYNEQFF.

V usage is TRBV5-1 and J usage is TRBJ2-7, with no clear D. The CDR3 has 15 amino acids. Germline V gives CDR1 SGHRS, CDR2 YFSETQ. Trimming took 4 bases from V and 0 from J, leaving 14 bases between them. The CDR3 DNA sequence: TGCGCCAGCAGCCACCTTCAGAGGAGCTCCTACGAGCAGTACTTC. This sequence encodes CASSHLQRSSYEQYF.

This chain joins TRBV5-4 and TRBJ2-5, with a tentative D call TRBD2 (5 bases). Germline V gene sequence: CDR1 SGHNT, CDR2 YYREEE (reference sequence). V dropped 0 bases and J dropped 0 bases, with 9 bases sitting between them. This CDR3 region has 15 residues. CDR3 sequence (DNA): TGTGCCAGCAGCTTGGTAGGAGGAAACCAAGAGACCCAGTACTTC. Translating gives CASSLVGGNQETQYF.

The rearrangement uses TRBV19 and TRBJ1-1; the D gene is possibly TRBD1 (6 bases). Per the germline V gene, CDR1 is LNHDA and CDR2 is SQIVND (reference sequence). There are 13 residues in the CDR3. Between the trimmed V and J ends, which lost 10 bases and 0 bases, there was a span of 12 bases. CDR3 in amino acids: CATRQEMNTEAFF. Here the CDR3 DNA reads TGTGCCACTCGACAGGAGATGAACACTGAAGCTTTCTTT.

The rearrangement joins TRBV9 to TRBJ1-6; no clear D gene. The CDR3 is made up of 13 amino acids. Trimming left V 2 bases short and J 5 bases short, with 5 bases between. CDR1 and CDR2 from the germline V gene are SGDLS and YYNGEE. CDR3 coding DNA: TGTGCCAGCAGCGTTAAGGATAATTCACCCCTCCACTTT. This sequence encodes CASSVKDNSPLHF.

The genes are TRBV30 and TRBJ2-7; 9 bases agree with TRBD2. Germline lookup yields CDR1 GTSNPN and CDR2 SVGIG (reference sequence). The CDR3 covers 13 residues. After removal of 5 bases from V and 2 bases from J, the junction contained 4 bases not matched to a gene. The CDR3 region is CAWQLAGAYEQYF. The DNA of the CDR3 is TGTGCCTGGCAGTTAGCGGGAGCCTACGAGCAGTACTTC.